This is a list of T cell receptor beta chains from one sample in a study of identical twins. TCRdb processed the 5' RACE reads anew with MiXCR; each CDR3 protein has one entry. There are 450,000 or so distinct CDR3 sequences in the sample; 12% to 15% occur only once, and 0.5% to 0.65% lies in the top ten. The sample also formed part of further work on yellow fever vaccine responses in identical twins.

Sample: CD4+ T cells sorted from blood. These receptors came from a woman in her late teens or twenties in good health. Both conserved end residues are part of each CDR3.

len	v_gene	j_gene	CDR3aa
12	TRBV7-2	TRBJ2-7	CASSSRVGEQYF
15	TRBV28	TRBJ2-5	CASSLSTGGAKTQYF
14	TRBV20-1	TRBJ1-1	CSARDHRGNTEAFF
13	TRBV9	TRBJ2-3	CASSAGPADTQYF
16	TRBV5-1	TRBJ2-1	CASSLDTGLSPRGQFF
13	TRBV24-1	TRBJ2-3	CATSDPPPDTQYF
11	TRBV27	TRBJ2-7	CASRQGIEQYF
11	TRBV24-1	TRBJ2-1	CATSRYNEQFF
14	TRBV10-3	TRBJ2-7	CAISGGRGVGEQYF
12	TRBV29-1	TRBJ2-3	CSVETSQDTQYF
17	TRBV3-1	TRBJ2-1	CASSQDRGLAAYNEQFF
14	TRBV11-2	TRBJ2-1	CASSALQGLGEQFF
14	TRBV20-1	TRBJ1-5	CSARTGISNQPQHF
16	TRBV20-1	TRBJ2-3	CSAAPLAGARADTQYF
15	TRBV5-1	TRBJ2-1	CASSSGTSENNEQFF
15	TRBV5-1	TRBJ2-5	CASSLARQGEETQYF
17	TRBV9	TRBJ2-1	CASSPRVAGGPGNEQFF
14	TRBV6-5	TRBJ2-2	CASSYTDSPVELFF
16	TRBV7-9	TRBJ1-1	CASSPREMGMSTEAFF
15	TRBV6-2/TRBV6-3	TRBJ2-5	CASSTTSGSSETQYF
14	TRBV7-9	TRBJ2-1	CASSQAGAYNEQFF
13	TRBV4-2	TRBJ1-1	CASSQEKGMGAFF
12	TRBV25-1	TRBJ1-2	CASSELAGSYTF
15	TRBV19	TRBJ2-2	CASSLTGALSGELFF
14	TRBV7-2	TRBJ2-2	CASSPRFSTGELFF
11	TRBV6-5	TRBJ2-7	CASRAGGEQYF
15	TRBV7-3	TRBJ1-2	CASSLSDRVNYGYTF
15	TRBV4-2	TRBJ2-7	CASSLPGAGVYEQYF
12	TRBV12-3/TRBV12-4	TRBJ1-3	CASSLAGDTIYF
15	TRBV7-2	TRBJ1-5	CASSSVARSNQPQHF
15	TRBV27	TRBJ2-7	CASSLSSGTLYEQYF
15	TRBV9	TRBJ2-1	CASSPAEGSYNEQFF
16	TRBV27	TRBJ2-3	CASSSAAGAATDTQYF
13	TRBV29-1	TRBJ1-2	CSVDTDGNYGYTF
13	TRBV6-1	TRBJ2-7	CASSQGPYYEQYF
15	TRBV12-3/TRBV12-4	TRBJ1-5	CASSLGREGYQPQHF
15	TRBV28	TRBJ2-3	CASRASGSYTDTQYF
17	TRBV7-8	TRBJ2-5	CASSSERFSGRRETQYF
15	TRBV5-1	TRBJ1-2	CASSQSRGGRDGYTF
18	TRBV9	TRBJ2-1	CASSVVTSGGGSENEQFF
15	TRBV28	TRBJ2-6	CASSLGQGWANVLTF
16	TRBV12-3/TRBV12-4	TRBJ2-2	CASSLQGGRSVGELFF
15	TRBV10-3	TRBJ2-1	CAISETGGTVNEQFF
15	TRBV4-2	TRBJ1-6	CASSEGGSTLSPLHF
15	TRBV19	TRBJ2-7	CASSIRREMRDEQYF
14	TRBV20-1	TRBJ2-5	CSADSRGSQETQYF
14	TRBV14	TRBJ1-1	CASSRQGKITEAFF
15	TRBV5-1	TRBJ2-7	CASSVGLAGEDEQYF
13	TRBV30	TRBJ1-2	CAWSVRGDDGYTF